One sample yielded the 22 T cell receptor beta chains listed below, sequenced in a study. TCRdb re-called the 5' RACE reads with MiXCR, one entry per CDR3 protein. The sample records approximately 60,000 distinct CDR3 sequences, roughly 22% being singletons. Sample: memory CD4+ T cells sorted from a lymph node. Subset given: memory CD4+ T cells, CD4+CD45RO+CD25-. These TCRs come from a female donor with breast cancer.

The rearrangement uses TRBV25-1 and TRBJ2-5; the D gene is possibly TRBD2 (6 bases). This CDR3 has 13 amino acids. Per the germline V gene, CDR1 is MGHDK and CDR2 is SYGVNS. V lost 9 bases to trimming and J lost 2 bases, with 13 bases between them. DNA for the CDR3: TGTGCCAGTTCCATTAGCGGACAAGAGACCCAGTACTTC. Translating gives CASSISGQETQYF.

The table lists this clonotype with many counts. The chain combines TRBV4-1 with TRBJ2-7, with D perhaps assigned TRBD1 or TRBD2 (5 bases each). The length of the CDR3 is 15 residues. The V end was cut by 6 bases, the J end by 0 bases, with 15 bases between. Germline CDR1 is MGHRA and CDR2 is YSYEKL. This chain's CDR3 is CASSQRGISSYEQYF. Here the CDR3 DNA reads TGCGCCAGCAGTCAGAGGGGTATAAGCTCCTACGAGCAGTACTTC.

This clonotype was seen ten or more times. The chain carries TRBV7-8 and TRBJ1-2; no clear D gene. CDR1 and CDR2 from the germline V gene are SGHVS and FQNEAQ. The CDR3 spans 15 residues. Deletions cut 2 bases from V and 1 base from J, with 11 bases between. The CDR3 loop reads CASSLQPGLNYGYTF. The CDR3 DNA reads as TGTGCCAGCAGCTTACAACCAGGACTTAACTATGGCTACACCTTC.

This clonotype appeared many times. This chain links TRBV6-5 with TRBJ2-3; TRBD2 is a possible D gene (5 bases). V lost 5 bases to trimming and J lost 3 bases, with 18 bases between them. There are 16 residues in the CDR3. The germline V gene has CDR1 MNHEY and CDR2 SVGAGI. Here the CDR3 DNA reads TGTGCCAGCAGTCCCCTGAGGGCCTATGGTACAGATACGCAGTATTTT. This gives the protein CASSPLRAYGTDTQYF.

This clonotype has ten or more counts. The rearrangement joins TRBV5-1 to TRBJ1-1, with unresolved D. V was shortened by 2 bases and J by 5 bases, with 13 bases between the two germline ends. Germline V gives CDR1 SGHRS, CDR2 YFSETQ. The CDR3 loop spans 14 amino acids. For the CDR3, the DNA is TGCGCCAGCAGCTTATTCAGCGCTCAAACTGAAGCTTTCTTT. Amino acid sequence: CASSLFSAQTEAFF.

As for this clonotype: This could be a read error, since a much larger clone is one nucleotide away. The chain carries TRBV4-1 and TRBJ2-2; no firm D call. The CDR3 runs 14 residues. Germline CDR1 reads MGHRA; CDR2 reads YSYEKL. CDR3 nucleotides: TGCCCCAGCAAAACCAGCACGGCCACCGGGGAGCTGTTTTTT. Its protein product is CPSKTSTATGELFF.

This clonotype was counted many times. An end of the junction does not agree with germline; a read error may underlie this. CDR3 sequence (DNA): TGCGCCAGCAGCCAAGATTGGCGACAAGCACCCTCTGGGAACACCATATATTTT. Its protein is CASSQDWRQAPSGNTIYF. The chain couples TRBV4-3 to TRBJ1-3; unclear D gene. Germline assignment: CDR1 LGHNA and CDR2 YSLEER. The CDR3 is 18 residues long.

This clonotype was detected ten times or more. The CDR3 reads CASSQDLGTDTQYF. The CDR3 region has the DNA TGCGCCAGCAGCCAAGATCTAGGCACAGATACGCAGTATTTT. The chain joins TRBV4-3 to TRBJ2-3; D is uncertain. V dropped 0 bases and J dropped 1 base, with 5 bases sitting between them. The germline V gene encodes CDR1 LGHNA and CDR2 YSLEER. The CDR3 consists of 14 residues.

V is TRBV20-1 and J is TRBJ1-2; 7 nucleotides line up with TRBD1. CDR3 length: 14 residues. Germline CDR1 is DFQATT and CDR2 is SNEGSKA (reference sequence). After removal of 1 base from V and 3 bases from J, the junction contained 5 bases not matched to a gene. The CDR3 is CSARVETGHYGYTF. The CDR3 bases are TGCAGTGCTAGAGTAGAGACAGGGCACTATGGCTACACCTTC.

As to this clonotype: The junction and the germline gene differ at one end; a read error may be behind it. The chain combines TRBV4-1 with TRBJ2-1; 7 nucleotides match TRBD2. This CDR3 spans 16 amino acids. The germline CDR1 and CDR2 sequences are MGHRA and YSYEKL. In DNA, the CDR3 is TGCGCCAGCAGCCAAGATTGGCTAGCGGATTACAATGAGCAGCTCTTC. Residues: CASSQDWLADYNEQLF.

The CDR3 here is CASSFQSGDRRFF. As DNA, the CDR3 is TGTGCCAGCAGCTTTCAGAGCGGGGACCGAAGATTCTTC. The V and J genes are TRBV7-2 and TRBJ2-1; 7 bases agree with TRBD2. CDR1 is SGHTA, CDR2 FQGNSA, per germline. Trimming at V came to 3 bases and at J to 16 bases, leaving 12 bases not matched to a gene. The CDR3 contains 13 residues.

This clonotype was found many times. The gene calls are TRBV5-1 and TRBJ2-7; D perhaps matches TRBD2 (6 bases). The germline V gene has CDR1 SGHRS and CDR2 YFSETQ. The CDR3 has 15 residues. Between the trimmed V and J ends, which lost 2 bases and 0 bases, there was a span of 12 bases. The CDR3 spells CASSFTGLLSYEQYF. The CDR3 nucleotides are TGCGCCAGCAGCTTCACGGGACTCCTCTCCTACGAGCAGTACTTC.

CDR3 sequence: CSAAPPLGRQETQYF. DNA for the CDR3: TGCAGTGCCGCACCCCCCTTGGGGCGACAAGAGACCCAGTACTTC. The J gene is TRBJ2-5, the V gene TRBV20-1, with TRBD1 as a possible D gene (5 bases). This CDR3 region has 15 residues. The germline V gene has CDR1 DFQATT and CDR2 SNEGSKA (reference sequence). Trimming took 6 bases from V and 2 from J, leaving 19 bases between them.

Comment on this clonotype: The conserved phenylalanine or tryptophan normally closing the CDR3 is absent here, so this likely arose from a read error. The chain's CDR3 is CASSTTSGRRELFL. The CDR3 DNA follows: TGCGCCAGCAGCACCACTAGCGGGAGGCGGGAGCTGTTTCTT. The chain carries TRBV5-1 and TRBJ2-2; 12 bases map to TRBD2. CDR1 is SGHRS and CDR2 is YFSETQ in the germline V gene. This CDR3 region has 14 residues. With 4 bases clipped from V and 9 bases from J, the junction kept 4 bases outside the gene matches.

The genes are TRBV7-2 and TRBJ1-6; TRBD1 might be the D (5 bases). V lost 5 bases and J 7 bases, leaving 15 bases between the germline ends. Germline CDR1 reads SGHTA; CDR2 reads FQGNSA. CDR3 length: 15 amino acids. CDR3 bases: TGTGCCAGCAGCCCACCTCGGACAAGGAATTCACCCCTCCACTTT. It translates to CASSPPRTRNSPLHF.

The chain is built from TRBV5-1 and TRBJ2-5; no definite D call. Trimming removed 4 bases from V and 5 bases from J, with 15 bases in between. This CDR3 is 14 amino acids long. The germline gives CDR1 SGHRS, CDR2 YFSETQ. Here the CDR3 DNA reads TGCGCCAGCAGCCCCACTGCTCGTTTCGAGACCCAGTACTTC. Translation gives CASSPTARFETQYF.

This clonotype was recorded many times. At one of its ends the junction is not consistent with the germline gene, which may arise from a read error. This sequence joins TRBV28 and TRBJ1-1; TRBD1 might be the D (5 bases). In germline, CDR1 is MDHEN, CDR2 SYDVKM. The CDR3 has 14 residues. This CDR3 is CASTLGAGNTEAFF. CDR3 in DNA: TGTGCCAGCACTTTAGGGGCGGGGAACACTGAAGCTTTCTTT.

The chain employs TRBV7-2 and TRBJ1-1; D is unclear. V was cut by 2 bases and J by 4 bases, with 8 bases left in between. This CDR3 has 13 residues. CDR1 and CDR2 from the germline V gene are SGHTA and FQGNSA. For the CDR3, the DNA is TGTGCCAGCAGCTTAACTTCCCGCACTGAAGCTTTCTTT. Residues: CASSLTSRTEAFF.

This clonotype was counted at least ten times. Here the CDR3 omits its conserved ending phenylalanine or tryptophan, so a read error is the likely source. No DNA is shown, since the ends of the CDR3 on it are uncertain; the CDR3 is the one TCRdb lists. This chain links TRBV7-6 with TRBJ2-5. Counting both end residues, the CDR3 totals 9 amino acids. The germline V gene has CDR1 SGHVS and CDR2 FNYEAQ. CDR3 sequence reads: CASSLFFGY.

This chain uses TRBV11-2 with TRBJ2-7; TRBD2 agrees at 10 bases. The trim removed 7 bases at V and 6 bases at J, leaving 9 bases unmatched. CDR1 is SGHAT and CDR2 is FQNNGV in the germline V gene. The CDR3 has 14 amino acids. The CDR3 loop reads CASTRAGGPSEQYF. The CDR3 DNA follows: TGTGCCAGCACCCGAGCGGGAGGGCCGAGCGAGCAGTACTTC. The variable domain in full, with the rest retrieved from reference TRBV11-2 and TRBJ2-7, is EAGVAQSPRYKIIEKRQSVAFWCNPISGHATLYWYQQILGQGPKLLIQFQNNGVVDDSQLPKDRFSAERLKGVDSTLKIQPAKLEDSAVYLCASTRAGGPSEQYFGPGTRLTVT.

This clonotype was observed a few times. Its ends do not fully match the called genes, so a read error is possible. The V gene is TRBV7-2, the J gene TRBJ2-4, with D tentatively TRBD2 (5 bases). The germline V gene encodes CDR1 SGHTA and CDR2 FQGNSA. This CDR3 region has 15 residues. The CDR3: CASSLAAIAKNIQYF. The CDR3 bases are TGTGCCAGCAGCCTAGCAGCGATAGCCAAAAACATTCAGTACTTC.

In the case of this clonotype: The germline gene is not matched at one end of the junction; a read error may be the cause. The genes are TRBV5-1 and TRBJ1-1; D is perhaps TRBD1 (6 bases). CDR3 length equals 14 residues. Germline CDR1 SGHRS, CDR2 YFSETQ. The CDR3 DNA reads as TGCGCCAGCAGCTCCGGACAGCCAAACACTGAAGCTTGCTTT. Its translation: CASSSGQPNTEACF.